These 28 T cell receptor beta chains were all obtained from the same sample, sequenced in a study of shared clonotypes between healthy human individuals. Here immunoSEQ multiplex PCR was the method, and the copy in TCRdb shows in-frame clones only, minus some. The sample has millions of clones, 85% to 95% seen once. The specimen sequenced was naive CD4+ T cells sorted from blood. Documented subset: CD45RA+ positively selected. The receptor set was obtained from a man between 18 and 29 years old in good health.

As to this clone: Other DNA sequences of this sample code for an identical CDR3. J is TRBJ1-2 and V is TRBV6-5; 8 bases map to TRBD1. Germline-derived CDR1 and CDR2 are MNHEY and SVGAGI. Trimming took 0 bases from V and 8 from J; bases not matched to a gene: 2. The CDR3 runs 13 residues. The CDR3 bases are TGTGCCAGCAGTTACTCAGACAGGGGAGGCTACACCTTC. It specifies CASSYSDRGGYTF.

The J gene is TRBJ1-5, the V gene TRBV7-2; the D gene is possibly TRBD1 (5 bases). CDR3 length: 12 residues. Germline loops: CDR1 SGHTA, CDR2 FQGNSA. Trimming left V 5 bases short and J 5 bases short, with 7 bases between. CDR3 protein: CASSPRDQPQHF. DNA for the CDR3: TGTGCCAGCAGCCCCAGGGATCAGCCCCAGCATTTT.

Of note for this clone: Other DNA sequences in the same sample also yield this CDR3. V and J are TRBV5-1 and TRBJ2-7, with D hard to call. V was shortened by 0 bases and J by 5 bases, with 6 bases between the two germline ends. Germline CDR1 reads SGHRS; CDR2 reads YFSETQ. The CDR3 consists of 12 residues. The CDR3 is CASSLVGDEQYF. The CDR3 DNA reads as TGCGCCAGCAGCTTGGTAGGTGACGAGCAGTACTTC.

Points on this clone: The junction shows a germline mismatch at one end, possibly a read error. J is TRBJ2-1 and V is TRBV7-7; 12 nucleotides agree with TRBD1. Per the germline V gene, CDR1 is SSHAT and CDR2 is FNYEAQ (reference sequence). The CDR3 extends over 16 amino acids. This CDR3 is CASSPWSGQGANEQFF. CDR3 coding DNA: TGTGCTAGCAGCCCTTGGTCGGGACAGGGGGCCAATGAGCAGTTCTTC.

This chain links TRBV5-1 with TRBJ1-1, with 7 bases identical to TRBD1. Per germline, CDR1 SGHRS and CDR2 YFSETQ. The V segment lost 4 bases and the J segment 1 base; nucleotides outside the gene matches: 4. The CDR3 has 14 residues. The DNA of the CDR3 is TGCGCCAGCAGCCATACAGGGGCGAACACTGAAGCTTTCTTT. Its protein product is CASSHTGANTEAFF. Looking up the rest from reference TRBV5-1 and TRBJ1-1 gives the full variable domain: KAGVTQTPRYLIKTRGQQVTLSCSPISGHRSVSWYQQTPGQGLQFLFEYFSETQRNKGNFPGRFSGRQFSNSRSEMNVSTLELGDSALYLCASSHTGANTEAFFGQGTRLTVV.

This chain links TRBV9 with TRBJ1-3; maybe TRBD1 (5 bases). Germline CDR1 SGDLS, CDR2 YYNGEE. The CDR3 runs 15 residues. Trimming took 3 bases from V and 2 from J, leaving 12 bases between them. Here the CDR3 reads CASSAQGEPGNTIYF. The DNA for the CDR3 is TGTGCCAGCAGCGCTCAGGGTGAGCCTGGAAACACCATATATTTT.

The rearrangement joins TRBV27 to TRBJ1-2; 10 bases match TRBD1. Unmatched junction bases numbered 11, after V lost 5 bases and J lost 8 bases. CDR1 is MNHEY and CDR2 is SMNVEV in the germline V gene (reference sequence). This CDR3 contains 15 residues. CDR3: CASSPPGQGTRGYTF. The DNA of the CDR3 is TGTGCCAGCAGTCCCCCGGGACAGGGGACGAGAGGCTACACCTTC.

The gene calls are TRBV10-3 and TRBJ2-7; 9 bases map to TRBD2. CDR1 and CDR2 from the germline V gene are ENHRY and SYGVKD. The length of the CDR3 is 15 residues. V lost 1 base and J lost 7; bases outside the gene matches: 8. This CDR3 reads CAISELEGLAGEQYF. Here the CDR3 DNA reads TGTGCCATCAGTGAGTTAGAGGGTCTAGCGGGGGAGCAGTACTTC.

CDR3 sequence (DNA): TGCGCCAGCAGCCAACAGCCGCGGCTAGAGACCCAGTACTTC. Its protein product is CASSQQPRLETQYF. This chain uses TRBV4-3 with TRBJ2-5; unclear D gene. V shed 2 bases and J shed 4 bases, with 11 bases lying between them. CDR3 size: 14 residues. Germline loops: CDR1 LGHNA, CDR2 YSLEER.

This clone has a single count. This rearrangement joins TRBV28 to TRBJ2-7, with TRBD1 as a possible D gene (5 bases). V lost 3 bases to trimming and J lost 2 bases, with 8 bases between them. This CDR3 is 13 amino acids long. The germline CDR1 and CDR2 sequences are MDHEN and SYDVKM. The CDR3 bases are TGTGCCAGCAGTTTGGACACCCCCTACGAGCAGTACTTC. Translating gives CASSLDTPYEQYF.

This clone was counted a single time. This sequence joins TRBV7-8 and TRBJ1-1; no firm D call. The germline CDR1 and CDR2 sequences are SGHVS and FQNEAQ. The V gene lost 5 bases and the J gene lost 2 bases, with 9 bases spanning the gap. The CDR3 runs to 13 residues. The CDR3 coding sequence is TGTGCCAGCAGCCCTCAGGTTAACACTGAAGCTTTCTTT. As protein: CASSPQVNTEAFF.

The chain combines TRBV5-1 with TRBJ1-2; 9 nucleotides match TRBD1. CDR3 size: 15 residues. The germline CDR1 and CDR2 sequences are SGHRS and YFSETQ. Germline trimming cut 4 bases from V and 2 bases from J; bases unmatched to any gene: 6. The CDR3 DNA reads TGCGCCAGCAGCCCCGGGACAGGGATCAACTATGGCTACACCTTC. It yields the protein CASSPGTGINYGYTF.

This clone has a single count. The chain combines TRBV4-2 with TRBJ1-2; D unresolved. Between the trimmed V and J ends, which lost 0 bases and 4 bases, there was a span of 15 bases. The CDR3 length is 16 residues. CDR1 is LGHNA, CDR2 YNFKEQ, per germline. CDR3 DNA: TGTGCCAGCAGCCAAGAACTGACGCCGGGTTTCTATGGCTACACCTTC. It specifies CASSQELTPGFYGYTF.

This clone was seen once. The V and J genes are TRBV6-4 and TRBJ2-3; D is ambiguous. This CDR3 has 14 amino acids. V was cut by 2 bases and J by 2 bases, with 8 bases left in between. Germline V lookup: CDR1 MRHNA, CDR2 SNTAGT. The CDR3 region is CASSDRDDTDTQYF. The CDR3 bases are TGTGCCAGCAGTGACAGAGATGACACAGATACGCAGTATTTT.

About this clone: The same CDR3 is also encoded by other DNA sequences in this sample. This chain joins TRBV2 and TRBJ2-7, with 11 positions matching TRBD1. The germline V gene has CDR1 SNHLY and CDR2 FYNNEI. CDR3 length equals 12 residues. Trimming at V came to 8 bases and at J to 6 bases, leaving 3 bases not matched to a gene. The CDR3 nucleotides are TGTGCCAGCGGACAGGGGGCGAGCGAGCAGTACTTC. Its translation is CASGQGASEQYF.

Concerning this clone: The identical CDR3 is also encoded by other nucleotide sequences in the sample. The chain uses TRBV6-5 and TRBJ2-7; no clear D gene. Looked up from germline, CDR1 is MNHEY and CDR2 is SVGAGI. Trimming took off 0 bases at V and 3 bases at J, with 6 bases between the two ends. This CDR3 is built from 13 residues. DNA of the CDR3: TGTGCCAGCAGTTACTCGACCGTCTACGAGCAGTACTTC. Amino acids: CASSYSTVYEQYF.

The chain uses TRBV14 and TRBJ1-6, with D unclear. V was clipped by 1 base and J by 7 bases, with 5 bases between them. Germline assignment: CDR1 SGHDN and CDR2 FVKESK. This CDR3 is built from 13 residues. CDR3 protein: CASSQVSNSPLHF. In nucleotides, the CDR3 is TGTGCCAGCAGCCAAGTAAGCAATTCACCCCTCCACTTT.

The chain links TRBV6-1 to TRBJ2-7; D is unclear. CDR1 and CDR2 from the germline V gene are MNHNS and SASEGT. The CDR3 sequence is 12 residues long. Trimming removed 8 bases at V and 4 bases at J, with 12 bases between. As DNA, the CDR3 is TGTGCCAGCCGGGCCGGTTATTACGAGCAGTACTTC. This codes for CASRAGYYEQYF.

The chain joins TRBV7-8 to TRBJ1-2, with a possible D match to TRBD1 (6 bases). The CDR3 runs 15 residues. V lost 5 bases and J lost 0, with 13 bases in between. The germline V gene has CDR1 SGHVS and CDR2 FQNEAQ. The CDR3 DNA reads as TGTGCCAGCAGCCCGTCCAGGGGACCTAACTATGGCTACACCTTC. This gives the protein CASSPSRGPNYGYTF.

The rearrangement links TRBV30 to TRBJ2-5; the match to TRBD2 covers 8 bases. Germline lookup yields CDR1 GTSNPN and CDR2 SVGIG (reference sequence). J lost 2 bases, V lost 5 bases, and 4 bases had no gene match. This CDR3 has 13 residues. For the CDR3, the DNA is TGTGCCTGGGCGGCGGGGGGACAAGAGACCCAGTACTTC. It encodes CAWAAGGQETQYF.

The chain employs TRBV2 and TRBJ2-7, with D perhaps TRBD1 or TRBD2 (6 bases each). V was pared by 8 bases and J by 9 bases, with 23 bases between. The germline CDR1 and CDR2 sequences are SNHLY and FYNNEI. CDR3 length: 14 amino acids. CDR3 sequence (DNA): TGTGCCAGCCAACTAGGGGGGAAGACATTCGGGCAGTACTTC. Translation: CASQLGGKTFGQYF.

The chain couples TRBV6-6 to TRBJ1-1; a weak D match, TRBD1 (6 bases). Germline loops: CDR1 MNHNY, CDR2 SVGAGI (reference sequence). V was pared by 10 bases and J by 7 bases, with 22 bases between. The CDR3 covers 14 residues. The CDR3, as DNA: TGTGCCACCGCGACCGGGGCCGGGGGCTTTGAAGCTTTCTTT. Its protein product is CATATGAGGFEAFF.

The gene calls are TRBV15 and TRBJ1-4; D is possibly TRBD1 (6 bases). The length of the CDR3 is 16 residues. Trimming removed 1 base at V and 2 bases at J, with 11 bases between. CDR1 is LNHNV and CDR2 is YYDKDF in the germline V gene (reference sequence). As DNA, the CDR3 is TGTGCCACCAGCAGAGGGGCAGGGGACACTAATGAAAAACTGTTTTTT. The encoded protein is CATSRGAGDTNEKLFF. The whole variable domain, filled in from reference TRBV15 and TRBJ1-4, reads DAMVIQNPRYQVTQFGKPVTLSCSQTLNHNVMYWYQQKSSQAPKLLFHYYDKDFNNEADTPDNFQSRRPNTSFCFLDIRSPGLGDTAMYLCATSRGAGDTNEKLFFGSGTQLSVL.

Remarks on this clone: This sample also contains other DNA sequences that code for the same CDR3. This chain uses TRBV5-1 with TRBJ2-1; TRBD1 aligns across 8 bases. CDR3 length: 13 residues. V was pared by 0 bases and J by 7 bases, with 0 bases of the junction left unmatched. CDR1 is SGHRS and CDR2 is YFSETQ in the germline V gene. Here the CDR3 reads CASSLGQGNEQFF. The CDR3 DNA follows: TGCGCCAGCAGCTTGGGACAGGGGAATGAGCAGTTCTTC.

J is TRBJ1-1 and V is TRBV6-5; the D gene is possibly TRBD1 (5 bases). Germline CDR1 and CDR2: MNHEY and SVGAGI. The CDR3 length is 16 residues. Deletions cut 0 bases from V and 5 bases from J, with 16 bases between. In DNA form, the CDR3 reads TGTGCCAGCAGTTACTCGTCAGGGAGGGTTGGGACTGAAGCTTTCTTT. This translates into CASSYSSGRVGTEAFF.

The CDR3 spells CASSERRTSGWDTQYF. The CDR3 bases are TGTGCCAGCAGTGAACGTAGGACTAGCGGATGGGATACGCAGTATTTT. The chain combines TRBV2 with TRBJ2-3; TRBD2 agrees at 10 bases. The CDR3 length is 16 residues. Germline loops: CDR1 SNHLY, CDR2 FYNNEI. The V and J ends lost 2 bases and 6 bases, in that order; junction bases with no gene match: 8. Full variable domain (rest looked up from reference TRBV2 and TRBJ2-3): EPEVTQTPSHQVTQMGQEVILRCVPISNHLYFYWYRQILGQKVEFLVSFYNNEISEKSEIFDDQFSVERPDGSNFTLKIRSTKLEDSAMYFCASSERRTSGWDTQYFGPGTRLTVL.

The chain links TRBV5-4 to TRBJ1-1; 9 bases fit TRBD1. Trimming took 2 bases from V and 6 from J; bases not matched to a gene: 5. CDR3 length: 14 amino acids. In germline, CDR1 is SGHNT, CDR2 YYREEE (reference sequence). The CDR3 here is CASSFGDRDSEAFF. In nucleotides, the CDR3 is TGTGCCAGCAGCTTCGGGGACAGGGACTCTGAAGCTTTCTTT.

This chain connects TRBV6-1 to TRBJ2-7; 7 bases agree with TRBD1. J was trimmed by 2 bases and V by 1 base; bases with no gene match: 5. Per the germline V gene, CDR1 is MNHNS and CDR2 is SASEGT. The length of the CDR3 is 15 residues. The DNA for the CDR3 is TGTGCCAGCAGTGAAGAGGGACAGTCCACCTACGAGCAGTACTTC. Its protein product is CASSEEGQSTYEQYF.